Listed here are 16 T cell receptor beta chains from one sample, sequenced in a study of blood T cell repertoires in COVID-19. The repertoire was sequenced with immunoSEQ multiplex PCR; TCRdb's copy has only in-frame clones and lacks some. The table records a few hundred thousand clones, approximately 90% of them present only once. The sequencing sample was made of PBMCs or T cells enriched from blood (not recorded which). Receptors originate from a man aged 30 to 39 who had recovered from COVID-19.

The rearrangement links TRBV10-3 to TRBJ1-5, with 9 positions matching TRBD1. There are 14 residues in the CDR3. CDR1 and CDR2 (germline): ENHRY, SYGVKD. The junction had 10 bases not matched to a gene; V was cut back by 9 bases and J by 7 bases. CDR3 in amino acids: CAITTLQGAQPQHF. Written as DNA, the CDR3 is TGTGCCATAACTACCTTACAGGGGGCACAGCCCCAGCATTTT.

The chain is built from TRBV11-2 and TRBJ2-7; 7 positions agree with TRBD2. CDR3 size: 14 residues. Germline CDR1 and CDR2: SGHAT and FQNNGV. The trim removed 7 bases at V and 2 bases at J, leaving 8 bases unmatched. The CDR3 spells CASTPGRGAYEQYF. The CDR3 DNA sequence: TGTGCCAGCACCCCGGGGAGGGGCGCCTACGAGCAGTACTTC. Full variable domain (missing parts from reference TRBV11-2 and TRBJ2-7): EAGVAQSPRYKIIEKRQSVAFWCNPISGHATLYWYQQILGQGPKLLIQFQNNGVVDDSQLPKDRFSAERLKGVDSTLKIQPAKLEDSAVYLCASTPGRGAYEQYFGPGTRLTVT.

V usage is TRBV5-5 and J usage is TRBJ2-7, with TRBD2 as a possible D gene (5 bases). Germline V lookup: CDR1 SGHKS, CDR2 YYEKEE (reference sequence). The CDR3 covers 13 residues. The V end was cut by 4 bases, the J end by 3 bases, with 11 bases between. CDR3 sequence (DNA): TGTGCCAGCAGCCCCGGACTCGGCTACGAGCAGTACTTC. Its protein is CASSPGLGYEQYF.

V gene TRBV7-5 combines with J gene TRBJ1-4; the tabulated D call, TRBD1, remains unverified against the DNA. TRBV7-5 is shown as a pseudogene. This CDR3 has 16 amino acids. Here the CDR3 DNA reads TGTGTCAGAAGCTTAGAGAGGACAGGGTGGGGTGAAAAACTGTTTTTT. It is translated as CVRSLERTGWGEKLFF.

The chain combines TRBV24-1 with TRBJ2-6, with D maybe TRBD1 (6 bases). CDR3 length: 16 residues. V dropped 3 bases and J dropped 2 bases, with 10 bases sitting between them. Germline V gene sequence: CDR1 KGHDR, CDR2 SFDVKD. CDR3 in amino acids: CATSDPTGTGANVLTF. CDR3 in DNA: TGTGCCACCAGTGATCCAACAGGGACTGGGGCCAACGTCCTGACTTTC.

This clone showed up just a few times. The chain is built from TRBV5-1 and TRBJ1-2; 7 nucleotides align to TRBD1. V trimming: 2 bases; J trimming: 10 bases; junction bases outside the gene matches: 8. CDR3 size: 13 residues. CDR1 and CDR2 from the germline V gene are SGHRS and YFSETQ. CDR3 nucleotide sequence: TGCGCCAGCAGCTTAGGGACAGAACCTGACTACACCTTC. Translated: CASSLGTEPDYTF.

The chain recombines TRBV29-1 with TRBJ2-1, with 8 positions matching TRBD2. After removal of 7 bases from V and 0 bases from J, the junction contained 5 bases not matched to a gene. Germline CDR1 reads SQVTM; CDR2 reads ANQGSEA. The CDR3 has 14 residues. CDR3 nucleotides: TGCAGCGCCAAAAGCGGGAGCTCCTACAATGAGCAGTTCTTC. Translation gives CSAKSGSSYNEQFF.

V usage is TRBV7-8 and J usage is TRBJ1-1; perhaps TRBD1 as D (6 bases). Germline CDR1 and CDR2: SGHVS and FQNEAQ. With 5 bases removed from V and 1 base from J, the gap between germline ends came to 11 bases. The CDR3 length is 14 residues. CDR3 sequence: CASSPEQGNTEAFF. Here the CDR3 DNA reads TGTGCCAGCAGCCCTGAACAGGGGAACACTGAAGCTTTCTTT.

The J gene is TRBJ2-7, the V gene TRBV19, with a tentative D call TRBD1 (5 bases). V lost 3 bases and J lost 0, with 9 bases in between. The germline V gene has CDR1 LNHDA and CDR2 SQIVND (reference sequence). This CDR3 has 14 residues. The CDR3 DNA reads TGTGCCAGTAGTATGGGCAGGGTCTCCTACGAGCAGTACTTC. This gives the protein CASSMGRVSYEQYF.

The chain carries TRBV5-4 and TRBJ2-7; 10 positions match TRBD2. The germline V gene encodes CDR1 SGHNT and CDR2 YYREEE (reference sequence). The J segment lost 0 bases and the V segment lost 3 bases, leaving 3 bases of the junction unmatched. CDR3 length: 15 residues. The CDR3 sequence is CASSSSGSHSYEQYF. CDR3 in DNA: TGTGCCAGCAGCTCTAGCGGGAGCCACTCCTACGAGCAGTACTTC.

The table lists this clone with a count of one. The rearrangement joins TRBV6-5 to TRBJ1-4; the D gene is possibly TRBD1 (5 bases). Trimming pared 8 bases from V and 4 bases from J, leaving 8 bases between. CDR1 MNHEY and CDR2 SVGAGI come from the germline V gene. The CDR3 contains 12 residues. In DNA form, the CDR3 reads TGTGCCAGCGACAGTTATAATGAAAAACTGTTTTTT. This sequence encodes CASDSYNEKLFF.

This chain joins TRBV19 and TRBJ2-1; 8 bases map to TRBD1. The CDR3 sequence is 14 residues long. J was trimmed by 0 bases and V by 7 bases; bases with no gene match: 2. The germline CDR1 and CDR2 sequences are LNHDA and SQIVND (reference sequence). The CDR3 DNA follows: TGTGCCAGTACGACAGGGGCCTCCTACAATGAGCAGTTCTTC. It yields the protein CASTTGASYNEQFF.

V and J are TRBV28 and TRBJ2-7; 7 positions match TRBD1. This CDR3 spans 16 amino acids. V lost 3 bases and J lost 4; bases outside the gene matches: 12. Looked up from germline, CDR1 is MDHEN and CDR2 is SYDVKM. CDR3 in amino acids: CASSFSTGHPSYEQYF. CDR3 nucleotide sequence: TGTGCCAGCAGTTTCTCGACAGGGCATCCGAGTTACGAGCAGTACTTC.

The chain carries TRBV28 and TRBJ2-1, with 9 bases matching TRBD1. Germline CDR1 MDHEN, CDR2 SYDVKM. The CDR3 contains 16 residues. Losses at the gene ends were 6 bases for V and 8 bases for J; bases not matched to a gene: 14. The CDR3 DNA reads as TGTGCCAGCAGGCCGACCGCCGGGACAGGGATCGATGAGCAGTTCTTC. Protein product: CASRPTAGTGIDEQFF.

This clone was recorded at least ten times. The chain employs TRBV4-1 and TRBJ2-2, with 9 positions matching TRBD1. The germline V gene has CDR1 MGHRA and CDR2 YSYEKL. The CDR3 runs to 14 residues. The V segment lost 5 bases and the J segment 7 bases; nucleotides outside the gene matches: 5. In DNA, the CDR3 is TGCGCCAGCAGCACTGACAGGGGGAGCGGGGAGCTGTTTTTT. Protein product: CASSTDRGSGELFF.

This sequence joins TRBV5-6 and TRBJ1-1; D not certain. CDR3 size: 13 residues. V gave up 5 bases and J gave up 4 bases, with 12 bases separating them. Per germline, CDR1 SGHDT and CDR2 YYEEEE. The CDR3, as DNA: TGTGCCAGCAGGTCCGGGGTAGGCACTGAAGCTTTCTTT. Protein sequence: CASRSGVGTEAFF. Supplemented by reference TRBV5-6 and TRBJ1-1, the full variable domain reads DAGVTQSPTHLIKTRGQQVTLRCSPKSGHDTVSWYQQALGQGPQFIFQYYEEEERQRGNFPDRFSGHQFPNYSSELNVNALLLGDSALYLCASRSGVGTEAFFGQGTRLTVV.